This T cell receptor beta chain was obtained from a study of shared clonotypes between healthy human individuals (dated by TCRdb to 2018 to 2020). Regarding the study in general: A couple of women and a few men aged 18 to 49 years were included in the cohort. The study deeply sequenced blood TCR repertoires of five healthy adults to estimate repertoire size and the extent of clonotype sharing between individuals. To increase sequencing depth and limit assay-specific biases, TCR repertoire library preparation and sequencing were carried out by different laboratories using diverse techniques. Per donor, leukapheresis produced somewhere between about 0.8 and 9 billion PBMCs.

Using the deep immunoSEQ assay, multiplex PCR amplified TCR CDR3 regions from genomic DNA. Extracted genomic DNA from each cell subset was distributed evenly across all wells of several immunoSEQ 96-well plates, and each plate was treated as a replicate. For unsorted PBMC, each replicate PCR was loaded with about 280 ng genomic DNA, equivalent to 30,000 or so T cell genomes. Genomic DNA from unsorted PBMC was sequenced over ten immunoSEQ deep assay plates. The purified libraries were quantified using a Qubit 3.0 fluorometer, sized with a Bioanalyzer 2100, and then quantified again using the KAPA Library Quantification kit. A separate single-read 150-cycle Illumina NextSeq 550 flow cell was used to sequence each immunoSEQ 96-well plate. In the original analysis: Because the immunoSEQ output included only junctional sequences and no quality scores, the filtering could not be the same as the filtering used for full-length reads. Sequences were annotated with PyIR, a Python wrapper for IgBLAST v1.9, using IMGT germline references to assign V/J genes and CDR3. Reads were filtered out if the reads had weak V/J assignments (E-value above 1e-6), no CDR3, stop codons, out-of-frame junctions, or ambiguous translated residues. V3J clonotypes were defined by identical inferred V gene, J gene, and CDR3 amino acid sequence. Percentage overlap between repertoires was calculated by dividing the number of shared unique clonotypes by the size of the smaller repertoire. Richness of each repertoire was evaluated using RTK rarefaction, the Chao1 estimator, and Recon v2.1 estimates of unobserved clonotypes. TCRdb stores this immuneACCESS table with in-frame sequences only. Part of the clones is absent; in the studies checked, under half of the shortfall reflects unresolved V genes, and no reason is known for the rest. That table furnishes V, J and clone size, whereas the DNA furnished D and trimming. The sample yields roughly 500,000 clones; more than 65% were counted once. Together, the top ten hold 10% to 15% of the sample.

This clone was recorded only once. Its antigen remains undetermined. No base-level quality is on record; no much larger clone is a single base apart. The paper's findings and limits, for the study overall: Pairwise subsampling led to the expectation that sequencing depth would affect the degree of clonotype sharing among donors. The genetic and exposure-history diversity represented was limited by the small number of donors. Sampling was restricted to blood, and TCR repertoires in tissue are likely to differ from TCR repertoires in blood.

The donors were healthy, HIV-negative adults with no recently reported acute infections or vaccinations. Only Caucasian adults living in Nashville, Tennessee, USA were represented among the donors. For unsorted samples, tens of millions of PBMCs were counted and genomic DNA was extracted with the QIAamp DNA Blood Mini kit. Blood was collected by leukapheresis, and PBMCs were isolated by Ficoll-Histopaque density gradient centrifugation and then cryopreserved in liquid nitrogen vapor phase. The sample taken for sequencing was PBMCs. The clonotype was recovered from a woman aged 40-49 years in good health. Some clones in this sample may be carry-over from other donors' samples.

The nucleotides read TGTGCCAGCATGGCCTCTGGGGCCAACGTCCTGACTTTC. It is translated as CASMASGANVLTF. This sequence uses TRBV6-4 and TRBJ2-6, with no D gene named confidently. CDR1 and CDR2, per the germline V gene, are MRHNA and SNTAGT. V lost 7 bases and J lost 0 bases; the stretch between them is 4 bases long. There are 13 amino acids in the CDR3, from cysteine to phenylalanine inclusive. This entry keeps only the CDR3 DNA: 39 bases, framed from base 1.